This T cell receptor beta chain was obtained from a study of T cells after yellow fever vaccination. The germline V gene has CDR1 ENHRY and CDR2 SYGVKD. CDR3 length: 15 amino acids. Trimming stripped 4 bases from V and 0 bases from J, with 10 bases between. TCRdb reanalysed the 5' RACE reads using MiXCR and keeps one entry per CDR3 protein. The table includes 29,000 or so distinct CDR3 sequences, approximately 6.5% detected once. Study findings and constraints: Primary-vaccination clones mostly resurfaced post-booster (approximately 96% CD4, more than 85% CD8). A limited proportion of clonotypes was detected within both the CD4 and CD8 compartments. The secondary response was weaker but peaked faster, day 5 versus 15.

This TCR was sampled from a man aged 25 to 45 who received the YFV17D yellow fever vaccine. The sample in question was PBMCs, either bulk or a sorted T-cell subset (CD4+, CD8+, memory, or dextramer-sorted; not recorded which), obtained on the day of the yellow fever booster vaccination. The chain employs TRBV10-3 and TRBJ2-4; no clear D gene. CDR3 sequence reads: CAISAGGLAKNIQYF. The CDR3 coding sequence is TGTGCCATCAGTGCCGGCGGATTAGCCAAAAACATTCAGTACTTC.